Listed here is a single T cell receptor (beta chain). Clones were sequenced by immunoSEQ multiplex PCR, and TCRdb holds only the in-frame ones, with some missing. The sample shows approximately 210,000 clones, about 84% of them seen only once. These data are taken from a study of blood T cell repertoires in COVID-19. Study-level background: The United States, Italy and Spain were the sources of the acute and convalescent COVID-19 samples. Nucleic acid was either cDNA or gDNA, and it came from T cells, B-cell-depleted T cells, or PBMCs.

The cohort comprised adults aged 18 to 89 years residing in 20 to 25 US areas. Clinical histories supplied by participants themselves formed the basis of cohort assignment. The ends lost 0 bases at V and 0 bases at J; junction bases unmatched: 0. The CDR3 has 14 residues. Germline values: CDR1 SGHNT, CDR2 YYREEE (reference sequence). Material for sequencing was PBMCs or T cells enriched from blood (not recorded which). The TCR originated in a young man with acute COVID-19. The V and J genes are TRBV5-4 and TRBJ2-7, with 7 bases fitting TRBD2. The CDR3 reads CASSLGLASYEQYF. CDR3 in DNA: TGTGCCAGCAGCTTGGGACTAGCCTCCTACGAGCAGTACTTC.